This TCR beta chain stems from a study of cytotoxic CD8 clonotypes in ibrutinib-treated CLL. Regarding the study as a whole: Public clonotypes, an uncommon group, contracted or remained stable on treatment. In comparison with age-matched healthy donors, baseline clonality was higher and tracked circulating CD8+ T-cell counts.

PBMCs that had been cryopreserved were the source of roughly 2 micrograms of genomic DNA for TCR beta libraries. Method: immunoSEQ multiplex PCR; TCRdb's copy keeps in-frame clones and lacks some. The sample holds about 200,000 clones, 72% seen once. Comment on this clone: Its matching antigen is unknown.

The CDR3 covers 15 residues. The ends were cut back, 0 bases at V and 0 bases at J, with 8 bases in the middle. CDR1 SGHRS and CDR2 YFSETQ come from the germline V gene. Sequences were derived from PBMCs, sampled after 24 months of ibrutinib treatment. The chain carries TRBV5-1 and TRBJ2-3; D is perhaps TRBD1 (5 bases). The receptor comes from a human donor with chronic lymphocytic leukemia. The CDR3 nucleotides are TGCGCCAGCAGCTTGGGACAGTCGAGCACAGATACGCAGTATTTT. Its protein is CASSLGQSSTDTQYF.